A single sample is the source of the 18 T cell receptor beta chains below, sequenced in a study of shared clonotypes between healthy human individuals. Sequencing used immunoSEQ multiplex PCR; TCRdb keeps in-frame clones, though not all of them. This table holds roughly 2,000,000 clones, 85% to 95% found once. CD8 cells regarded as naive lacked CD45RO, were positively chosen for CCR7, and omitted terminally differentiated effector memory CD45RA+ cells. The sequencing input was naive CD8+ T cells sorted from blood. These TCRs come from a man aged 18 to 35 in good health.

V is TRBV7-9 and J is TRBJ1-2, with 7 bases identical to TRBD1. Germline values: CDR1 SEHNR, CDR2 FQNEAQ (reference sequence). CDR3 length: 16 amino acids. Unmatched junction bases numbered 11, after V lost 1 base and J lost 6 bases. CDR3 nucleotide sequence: TGTGCCAGCAGCTTAGGCGACAGGGTAGCGGGGCATGGCTACACCTTC. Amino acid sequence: CASSLGDRVAGHGYTF.

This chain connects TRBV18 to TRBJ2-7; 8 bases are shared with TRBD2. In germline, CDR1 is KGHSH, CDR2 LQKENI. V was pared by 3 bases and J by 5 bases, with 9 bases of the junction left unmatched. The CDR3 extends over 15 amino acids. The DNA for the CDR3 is TGTGCCAGCTCACCCAGCGGGAGTCCGGGCCACGAGCAGTACTTC. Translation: CASSPSGSPGHEQYF.

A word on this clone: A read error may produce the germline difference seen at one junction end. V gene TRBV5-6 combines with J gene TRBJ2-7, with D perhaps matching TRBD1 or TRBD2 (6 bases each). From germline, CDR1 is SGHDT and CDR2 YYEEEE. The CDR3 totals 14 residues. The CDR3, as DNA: TGTGCCAGCACCTTGGGGGGCGGTCCCTACGAGCAGTACTTC. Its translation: CASTLGGGPYEQYF.

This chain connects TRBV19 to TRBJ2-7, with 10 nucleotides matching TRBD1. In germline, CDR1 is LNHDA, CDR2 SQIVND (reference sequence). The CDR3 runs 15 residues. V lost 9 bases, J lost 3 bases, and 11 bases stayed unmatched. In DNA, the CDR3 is TGTGCCAGCTCCTTGACGGGACAGGGGCTCTACGAGCAGTACTTC. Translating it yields CASSLTGQGLYEQYF.

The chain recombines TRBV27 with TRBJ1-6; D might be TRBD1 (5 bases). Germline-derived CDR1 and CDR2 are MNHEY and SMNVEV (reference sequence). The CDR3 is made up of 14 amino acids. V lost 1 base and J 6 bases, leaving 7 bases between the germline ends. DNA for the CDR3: TGTGCCAGCAGTTTATACGACAGTAATTCACCCCTCCACTTT. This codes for CASSLYDSNSPLHF.

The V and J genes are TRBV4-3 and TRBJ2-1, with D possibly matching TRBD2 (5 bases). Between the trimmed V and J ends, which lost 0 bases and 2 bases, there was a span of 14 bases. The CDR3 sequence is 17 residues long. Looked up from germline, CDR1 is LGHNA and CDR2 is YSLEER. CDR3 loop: CASSQEDGILAYNEQFF. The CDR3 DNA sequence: TGCGCCAGCAGCCAAGAAGACGGGATCTTGGCCTACAATGAGCAGTTCTTC.

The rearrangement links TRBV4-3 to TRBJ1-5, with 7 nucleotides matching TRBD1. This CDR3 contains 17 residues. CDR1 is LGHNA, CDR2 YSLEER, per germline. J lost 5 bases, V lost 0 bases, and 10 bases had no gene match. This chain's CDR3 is CASSQDWGQSVHQPQHF. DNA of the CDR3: TGCGCCAGCAGCCAAGACTGGGGACAGTCTGTACATCAGCCCCAGCATTTT.

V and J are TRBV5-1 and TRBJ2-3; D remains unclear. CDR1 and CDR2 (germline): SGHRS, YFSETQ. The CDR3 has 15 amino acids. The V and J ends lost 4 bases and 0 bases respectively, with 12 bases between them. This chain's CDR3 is CASSQDEDSTDTQYF. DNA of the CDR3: TGCGCCAGCAGCCAGGATGAGGATAGCACAGATACGCAGTATTTT.

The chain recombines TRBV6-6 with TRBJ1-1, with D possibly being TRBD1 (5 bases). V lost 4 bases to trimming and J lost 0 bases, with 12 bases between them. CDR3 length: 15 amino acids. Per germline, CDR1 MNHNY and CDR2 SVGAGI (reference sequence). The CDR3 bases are TGTGCCAGCAGTTTATCCGGGACGGTGAACACTGAAGCTTTCTTT. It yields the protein CASSLSGTVNTEAFF.

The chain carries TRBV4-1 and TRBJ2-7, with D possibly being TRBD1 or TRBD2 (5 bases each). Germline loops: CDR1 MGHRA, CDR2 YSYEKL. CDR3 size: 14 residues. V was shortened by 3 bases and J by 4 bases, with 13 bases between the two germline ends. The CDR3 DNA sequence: TGCGCCAGCAGCCAGGGGACGGGTGAATACGAGCAGTACTTC. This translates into CASSQGTGEYEQYF.

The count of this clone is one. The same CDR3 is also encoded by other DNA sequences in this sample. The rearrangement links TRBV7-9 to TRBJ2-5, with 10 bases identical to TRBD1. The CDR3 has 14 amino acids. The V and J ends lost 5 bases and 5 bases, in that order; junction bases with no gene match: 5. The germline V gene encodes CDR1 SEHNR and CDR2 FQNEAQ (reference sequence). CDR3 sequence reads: CASSPTGGGETQYF. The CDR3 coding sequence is TGTGCCAGCAGCCCGACAGGGGGCGGCGAGACCCAGTACTTC.

CDR3 sequence: CASSQKSSRNQPQHF. CDR3 DNA sequence: TGTGCCAGCAGCCAAAAAAGTTCCCGCAATCAGCCCCAGCATTTT. The V and J genes are TRBV21-1 and TRBJ1-5. TRBV21-1 is labeled a pseudogene. The CDR3 covers 15 residues.

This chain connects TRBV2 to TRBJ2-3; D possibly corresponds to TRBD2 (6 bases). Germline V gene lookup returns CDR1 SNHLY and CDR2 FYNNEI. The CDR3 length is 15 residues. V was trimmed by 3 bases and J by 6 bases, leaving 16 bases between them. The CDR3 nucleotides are TGTGCCAGCAGTGAGGAGGGAGTTGGTTCGGATACGCAGTATTTT. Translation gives CASSEEGVGSDTQYF.

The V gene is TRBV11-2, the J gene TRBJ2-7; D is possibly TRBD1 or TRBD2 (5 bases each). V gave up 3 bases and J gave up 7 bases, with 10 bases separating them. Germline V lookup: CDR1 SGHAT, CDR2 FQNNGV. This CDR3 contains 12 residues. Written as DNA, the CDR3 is TGTGCCAGCAGCTTCGGGACCGGGGAGCAGTACTTC. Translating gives CASSFGTGEQYF.

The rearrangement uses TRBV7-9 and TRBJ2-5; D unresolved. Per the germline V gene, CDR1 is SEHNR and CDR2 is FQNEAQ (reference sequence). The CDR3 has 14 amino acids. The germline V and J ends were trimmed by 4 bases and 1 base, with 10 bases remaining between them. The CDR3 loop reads CASSSDKTQETQYF. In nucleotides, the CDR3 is TGTGCCAGCAGCTCAGACAAGACCCAAGAGACCCAGTACTTC.

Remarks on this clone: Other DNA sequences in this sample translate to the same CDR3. CDR3 coding DNA: TGTGCCAGCAGCTTAGGGGCCGGACTCTCCTACGAGCAGTACTTC. It codes for CASSLGAGLSYEQYF. This chain uses TRBV11-2 with TRBJ2-7, with D tentatively TRBD2 (5 bases). The germline V and J ends were trimmed by 1 base and 0 bases, with 10 bases remaining between them. The CDR3 is made up of 15 amino acids. Germline loops: CDR1 SGHAT, CDR2 FQNNGV.

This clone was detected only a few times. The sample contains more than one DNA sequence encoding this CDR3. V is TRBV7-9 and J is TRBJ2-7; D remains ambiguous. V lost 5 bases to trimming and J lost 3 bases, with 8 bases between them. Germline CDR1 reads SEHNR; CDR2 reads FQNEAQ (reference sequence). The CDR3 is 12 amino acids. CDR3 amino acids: CASSPTNYEQYF. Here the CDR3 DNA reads TGTGCCAGCAGCCCGACCAACTACGAGCAGTACTTC. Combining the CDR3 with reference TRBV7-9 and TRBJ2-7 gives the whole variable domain DTGVSQNPRHKITKRGQNVTFRCDPISEHNRLYWYRQTLGQGPEFLTYFQNEAQLEKSRLLSDRFSAERPKGSFSTLEIQRTEQGDSAMYLCASSPTNYEQYFGPGTRLTVT.

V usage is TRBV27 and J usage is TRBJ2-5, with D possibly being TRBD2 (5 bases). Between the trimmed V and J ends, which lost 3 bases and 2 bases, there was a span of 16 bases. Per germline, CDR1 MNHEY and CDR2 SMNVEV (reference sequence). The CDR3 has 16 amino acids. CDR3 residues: CASSLIPAGSQETQYF. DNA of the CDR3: TGTGCCAGCAGTTTGATTCCGGCGGGCTCACAAGAGACCCAGTACTTC.